Below, 9 T cell receptor beta chains from the same sample are listed, as sequenced in a study of Graves' ophthalmopathy and Graves' hyperthyroidism. The TCR beta CDR3 regions underwent amplification from RNA transcripts. HTBI primers primed a first-round RT-PCR, and a second-round multiplex PCR followed. TCRdb independently ran MiXCR on the multiplex PCR reads; one entry per CDR3 protein. The sample consists of around 1.1 million distinct CDR3 sequences, 36% of them appearing once. The sequenced sample was peripheral blood or thyroid tissue (not recorded which). These receptors all stem from an adult man with Graves' hyperthyroidism.

In this sample, this clonotype turned up many times. The V call is TRBV7-2, the J call TRBJ2-7; D gene ambiguous. The germline V gene encodes CDR1 SGHTA and CDR2 FQGNSA. With 7 bases removed from V and 3 bases from J, the gap between germline ends came to 13 bases. This CDR3 spans 13 amino acids. The CDR3 DNA is TGTGCCAGCACCTCGGGCGCTAGCTACGAGCAGTACTTC. Its translation is CASTSGASYEQYF.

The table lists this clonotype with many counts. This chain uses TRBV25-1 with TRBJ1-4; 8 nucleotides line up with TRBD1. The trim removed 6 bases at V and 0 bases at J, leaving 0 bases unmatched. CDR1 is MGHDK and CDR2 is SYGVNS in the germline V gene. The CDR3 contains 14 residues. Written as DNA, the CDR3 is TGTGCCAGCAGGGGACAGGCAACTAATGAAAAACTGTTTTTT. Its translation: CASRGQATNEKLFF.

Here the CDR3 reads CSASLSQGTGELFF. The CDR3 DNA reads TGCAGTGCTTCCCTATCCCAGGGAACCGGGGAGCTGTTTTTT. V is TRBV20-1 and J is TRBJ2-2; possible D gene TRBD1, 5 bases. The V end was cut by 5 bases, the J end by 5 bases, with 15 bases between. The CDR3 runs to 14 residues. Germline-derived CDR1 and CDR2 are DFQATT and SNEGSKA (reference sequence).

The table lists this clonotype with many counts. The J gene is TRBJ1-1, the V gene TRBV29-1; D uncertain. The CDR3 length is 14 residues. V was shortened by 5 bases and J by 0 bases, with 13 bases between the two germline ends. Germline loops: CDR1 SQVTM, CDR2 ANQGSEA. The CDR3 sequence: CSVLVTLMNTEAFF. Written as DNA, the CDR3 is TGCAGCGTTCTGGTCACCTTGATGAACACTGAAGCTTTCTTT.

The rearrangement links TRBV7-2 to TRBJ1-4, with TRBD1 identical over 8 bases. V lost 2 bases to trimming and J lost 5 bases; unmatched junction nucleotides: 10. This CDR3 spans 17 amino acids. The germline V gene encodes CDR1 SGHTA and CDR2 FQGNSA. Here the CDR3 DNA reads TGTGCCAGCAGCTTACGGGGACAGGTCGTTTCCAATGAAAAACTGTTTTTT. Translation: CASSLRGQVVSNEKLFF.

The CDR3 loop is CASSGTRGGGAFF. The CDR3, as DNA: TGTGCCAGCAGTGGAACGAGGGGCGGGGGAGCTTTCTTT. V usage is TRBV6-1 and J usage is TRBJ1-1; D possibly corresponds to TRBD1 (5 bases). Between the trimmed V and J ends, which lost 4 bases and 10 bases, there was a span of 16 bases. The CDR3 has 13 amino acids. The germline gives CDR1 MNHNS, CDR2 SASEGT.

This clonotype was detected once. The CDR3 end shows no conserved phenylalanine or tryptophan, and so a read error is likely. The chain is built from TRBV7-2 and TRBJ1-6; D is ambiguous. The V end was cut by 1 base, the J end by 2 bases, with 6 bases between. CDR3 size: 15 residues. Germline CDR1 reads SGHTA; CDR2 reads FQGNSA. In DNA form, the CDR3 reads TGTGCCAGCAGCTTAGACAGTCCCTATAATTCACCCCTCCACCTT. This gives the protein CASSLDSPYNSPLHL.

This clonotype has ten or more counts. V usage is TRBV20-1 and J usage is TRBJ2-7; 9 bases align to TRBD2. CDR1 is DFQATT, CDR2 SNEGSKA, per germline (reference sequence). V dropped 1 base and J dropped 3; count of bases not matched to a gene: 4. The CDR3 is 14 residues long. CDR3 DNA: TGCAGTGCTAGAGTAGCGGGAGCGAGCTACGAGCAGTACTTC. Its translation is CSARVAGASYEQYF.

The chain links TRBV5-4 to TRBJ1-2; the D is unclear. Germline V gene sequence: CDR1 SGHNT, CDR2 YYREEE (reference sequence). Trimming shortened V by 4 bases and J by 7 bases, and 17 bases separated the two germline ends. The CDR3 is 14 amino acids. The CDR3 protein is CASSPNGEVGGYTF. The CDR3 DNA reads as TGTGCCAGCAGCCCAAACGGAGAAGTAGGTGGCTACACCTTC.